One and the same sample provided the 19 T cell receptor beta chains below, sequenced in a study of blood T cell repertoires in COVID-19. Profiled with immunoSEQ multiplex PCR; TCRdb holds only in-frame clones, not every one. The sample includes 150,000 to 200,000 clones, less than 80% of them seen just once. Source material: PBMCs or T cells enriched from blood (not recorded which). These receptors originate from a woman between 65 and 79 years old in a cohort exposed to, infected with or recovered from COVID-19 (not recorded which).

This chain connects TRBV19 to TRBJ2-1, with TRBD2 matching 7 bases. Germline V lookup: CDR1 LNHDA, CDR2 SQIVND (reference sequence). The CDR3 spans 15 residues. With V trimmed by 4 bases and J by 6 bases, 9 bases remained unmatched. CDR3 DNA sequence: TGTGCCAGTAGTACGCTAGCGGTTTATGGCAATGAGCAGTTCTTC. Translating it yields CASSTLAVYGNEQFF.

For this clone: The same CDR3 also results from other DNA sequences found in this sample. The chain joins TRBV2 to TRBJ2-2, with D perhaps TRBD1 (5 bases). Trimming pared 9 bases from V and 5 bases from J, leaving 7 bases between. The germline CDR1 and CDR2 sequences are SNHLY and FYNNEI. The CDR3 has 11 amino acids. CDR3 protein: CASQGTGELFF. CDR3 nucleotides: TGTGCCAGTCAGGGTACCGGGGAGCTGTTTTTT. Full variable domain (rest looked up from reference TRBV2 and TRBJ2-2): EPEVTQTPSHQVTQMGQEVILRCVPISNHLYFYWYRQILGQKVEFLVSFYNNEISEKSEIFDDQFSVERPDGSNFTLKIRSTKLEDSAMYFCASQGTGELFFGEGSRLTVL.

This sequence joins TRBV5-4 and TRBJ1-4; the match to TRBD1 covers 9 bases. CDR3 length equals 15 residues. Germline CDR1 and CDR2: SGHNT and YYREEE (reference sequence). With V trimmed by 5 bases and J by 6 bases, 8 bases remained unmatched. CDR3: CASSPGGDRDEKLFF. Written as DNA, the CDR3 is TGTGCCAGCAGTCCCGGAGGGGACAGGGATGAAAAACTGTTTTTT.

The gene calls are TRBV29-1 and TRBJ2-7; 7 bases align to TRBD1. CDR1 and CDR2 from the germline V gene are SQVTM and ANQGSEA. The CDR3 runs to 10 residues. Trimming took 5 bases from V and 13 from J; bases not matched to a gene: 8. The CDR3 DNA reads TGCAGCGTTCAGACAGGGCGTCGATACTTC. It translates to CSVQTGRRYF.

The rearrangement links TRBV5-4 to TRBJ2-1; 8 positions agree with TRBD2. This CDR3 is 17 amino acids long. V lost 3 bases to trimming and J lost 9 bases; unmatched junction nucleotides: 17. Germline loops: CDR1 SGHNT, CDR2 YYREEE (reference sequence). CDR3: CASSSHGGGRGQGEQFF. In DNA form, the CDR3 reads TGTGCCAGCAGCTCACACGGGGGGGGCAGGGGCCAGGGTGAGCAGTTCTTC.

The chain has TRBV7-9 and TRBJ2-7, with 7 bases identical to TRBD1. CDR1 is SEHNR and CDR2 is FQNEAQ in the germline V gene (reference sequence). The trim removed 3 bases at V and 12 bases at J, leaving 5 bases unmatched. The CDR3 spans 11 residues. The CDR3 nucleotides read TGTGCCAGCAGCTTCGACAGGGTGCGGTACTTC. It codes for CASSFDRVRYF.

For the CDR3, the DNA is TGCAGCGTAAATAGCGGGAGACAAGATACGCAGTATTTT. This codes for CSVNSGRQDTQYF. The chain has TRBV29-1 and TRBJ2-3, with 9 bases identical to TRBD2. Trimming took 6 bases from V and 5 from J; bases not matched to a gene: 6. This CDR3 contains 13 residues. Germline V lookup: CDR1 SQVTM, CDR2 ANQGSEA.

This clone was observed once. The rearrangement joins TRBV5-1 to TRBJ2-7; 10 bases line up with TRBD1. With V trimmed by 0 bases and J by 9 bases, 9 bases remained unmatched. Looked up from germline, CDR1 is SGHRS and CDR2 is YFSETQ. There are 15 residues in the CDR3. The CDR3 protein is CASSLGGTGEAVQYF. In DNA form, the CDR3 reads TGCGCCAGCAGCTTGGGGGGGACAGGGGAAGCGGTGCAGTACTTC.

J is TRBJ2-3 and V is TRBV7-9, with D perhaps TRBD1 (6 bases). Germline V gene lookup returns CDR1 SEHNR and CDR2 FQNEAQ (reference sequence). V was clipped by 1 base and J by 5 bases, with 13 bases between them. CDR3 length: 15 amino acids. CDR3 coding DNA: TGTGCCAGCAGCTTAGACAGGGCAGGTATAGATACGCAGTATTTT. Its translation: CASSLDRAGIDTQYF.

The chain has TRBV9 and TRBJ2-5; TRBD1 might be the D (7 bases). The germline V gene encodes CDR1 SGDLS and CDR2 YYNGEE. The CDR3 extends over 16 amino acids. Trimming took off 4 bases at V and 5 bases at J, with 21 bases between the two ends. CDR3 bases: TGTGCCAGCAGCCTGGGACCGGAGGGGGCGTGGGAGACCCAGTACTTC. This encodes CASSLGPEGAWETQYF.

The chain recombines TRBV5-1 with TRBJ2-5; 12 nucleotides line up with TRBD2. CDR1 and CDR2 (germline): SGHRS, YFSETQ. CDR3 size: 18 residues. V dropped 0 bases and J dropped 2; count of bases not matched to a gene: 8. The CDR3: CASSLAILAGGDQETQYF. DNA of the CDR3: TGCGCCAGCAGCTTGGCCATCCTAGCGGGAGGGGATCAAGAGACCCAGTACTTC.

The J gene is TRBJ2-2, the V gene TRBV5-1; 11 bases align to TRBD1. The CDR3 consists of 17 residues. Germline V gene sequence: CDR1 SGHRS, CDR2 YFSETQ. V lost 5 bases and J lost 6; bases outside the gene matches: 12. CDR3 protein: CASSPQPKDRGPGELFF. The CDR3 DNA sequence: TGCGCCAGCAGTCCCCAGCCCAAGGACAGGGGGCCCGGGGAGCTGTTTTTT.

The chain carries TRBV5-4 and TRBJ2-1; TRBD2 agrees at 14 bases. CDR1 SGHNT and CDR2 YYREEE come from the germline V gene (reference sequence). The CDR3 has 16 residues. V shed 2 bases and J 10 bases; nucleotides not matched to a gene: 8. This CDR3 is CASSFAGTSGRGEQFF. In nucleotides, the CDR3 is TGTGCCAGCAGCTTTGCCGGGACTAGCGGGAGAGGGGAGCAGTTCTTC. Filled out from reference TRBV5-4 and TRBJ2-1, the complete variable domain reads ETGVTQSPTHLIKTRGQQVTLRCSSQSGHNTVSWYQQALGQGPQFIFQYYREEENGRGNFPPRFSGLQFPNYSSELNVNALELDDSALYLCASSFAGTSGRGEQFFGPGTRLTVL.

The genes are TRBV6-1 and TRBJ1-5; TRBD1 matches at 7 bases. Germline V gives CDR1 MNHNS, CDR2 SASEGT. The CDR3 is 15 residues long. Trimming cost V 6 bases and J 4 bases; bases outside gene matches: 9. The CDR3 protein is CASRQQGSVNQPQHF. Here the CDR3 DNA reads TGTGCCAGCAGGCAACAGGGGTCGGTAAATCAGCCCCAGCATTTT.

The chain joins TRBV18 to TRBJ2-3, with no clear D. Trimming took off 3 bases at V and 3 bases at J, with 4 bases between the two ends. Per germline, CDR1 KGHSH and CDR2 LQKENI. The CDR3 covers 12 residues. Here the CDR3 DNA reads TGTGCCAGCTCACCGACAACAGATACGCAGTATTTT. This sequence encodes CASSPTTDTQYF.

The J gene is TRBJ2-1, the V gene TRBV10-3; D possibly corresponds to TRBD1 (6 bases). V was cut by 4 bases and J by 0 bases, with 10 bases left in between. Germline V lookup: CDR1 ENHRY, CDR2 SYGVKD. This CDR3 is 15 amino acids long. The CDR3 reads CAISATGSSYNEQFF. The CDR3 region has the DNA TGTGCCATCAGTGCTACAGGGAGCTCCTACAATGAGCAGTTCTTC.

The gene calls are TRBV7-9 and TRBJ2-1; 7 bases map to TRBD2. The junction had 6 bases not matched to a gene; V was cut back by 0 bases and J by 7 bases. From germline, CDR1 is SEHNR and CDR2 FQNEAQ (reference sequence). This CDR3 is built from 15 residues. The CDR3: CASSLAGGFMNEQFF. The CDR3 DNA sequence: TGTGCCAGCAGCTTAGCGGGAGGGTTTATGAATGAGCAGTTCTTC.

This chain joins TRBV6-5 and TRBJ1-4; 7 bases align to TRBD1. Germline values: CDR1 MNHEY, CDR2 SVGAGI. The CDR3 spans 14 residues. V gave up 6 bases and J gave up 6 bases; unmatched junction bases: 7. CDR3 region: CASRPTGLDEKLFF. DNA of the CDR3: TGTGCCAGCAGACCGACAGGGTTGGATGAAAAACTGTTTTTT.

V and J are TRBV12-5 and TRBJ1-2; 7 nucleotides match TRBD1. CDR1 is LGHNT, CDR2 FRNRAP, per germline. The V and J ends lost 0 bases and 0 bases, in that order; junction bases with no gene match: 13. CDR3 length equals 19 residues. The CDR3 coding sequence is TGTGCTAGTGGTTTGGTACAAGTAGGGGGCTTCCGAGCTAACTATGGCTACACCTTC. Translated: CASGLVQVGGFRANYGYTF.